These T cell receptor beta chains were read from a single sample in a study of shared clonotypes between healthy human individuals. Assay used: immunoSEQ multiplex PCR; TCRdb lists only in-frame clones, some missing. Among 1.6 million or so clones listed, roughly 95% were seen once. Sequenced: naive CD4+ T cells sorted from blood. These receptors all come from a man aged 25-45 years in good health. CDR3s include the opening cysteine and the closing phenylalanine or tryptophan. D genes are given only for firm matches. Size tells how often a clone was seen (once, few, many) or the class of an expanded clone, and some rows leave it out.

J	D	size	V	CDR3	DNA
TRBJ2-5	-	-	TRBV23-1	CASSQSAGPRETQYF	TGCGCCAGCAGTCAATCGGCCGGACCGCGAGAGACCCAGTACTTC
TRBJ2-7	TRBD1	-	TRBV6-5	CASSYFSGTAAYEQYF	TGTGCCAGCAGTTACTTCTCTGGGACAGCGGCTTACGAGCAGTACTTC
TRBJ1-1	-	-	TRBV4-3	CASSQDPGGKAFF	TGCGCCAGCAGCCAAGATCCAGGAGGAAAAGCTTTCTTT
TRBJ2-1	TRBD2	-	TRBV18	CASSRGSPFNEQFF	TGTGCCAGCTCTCGCGGGAGTCCTTTCAATGAGCAGTTCTTC
TRBJ1-5	TRBD1	-	TRBV28	CASSGQGGSNQPQHF	TGTGCCAGCAGCGGACAGGGTGGGAGCAATCAGCCCCAGCATTTT
TRBJ1-1	TRBD1	-	TRBV14	CASSGDRVITEAFF	TGTGCCAGCAGCGGCGACAGGGTAATCACTGAAGCTTTCTTT
TRBJ2-2	TRBD2	-	TRBV19	CASGIPSGSTNTGELFF	TGTGCCAGTGGTATCCCTAGCGGGAGCACGAACACCGGGGAGCTGTTTTTT
TRBJ2-2	-	-	TRBV30	CAWTSGWEFLGTGELFF	TGTGCCTGGACGTCGGGGTGGGAGTTCCTGGGCACCGGGGAGCTGTTTTTT
TRBJ2-2	-	once	TRBV5-1	CASSLGGPDTGELFF	TGCGCCAGCAGCCTCGGGGGGCCGGACACCGGGGAGCTGTTTTTT
TRBJ2-4	-	-	TRBV5-4	CASSPGGAKNIQYF	TGTGCCAGCAGCCCCGGGGGAGCCAAAAACATTCAGTACTTC
TRBJ2-7	TRBD2	-	TRBV5-6	CASSLSGVYEQYF	TGTGCCAGCAGCCTGAGCGGGGTCTACGAGCAGTACTTC
TRBJ2-1	TRBD1	-	TRBV5-1	CASSFTGDFEQFF	TGCGCCAGCAGCTTCACAGGGGATTTTGAGCAGTTCTTC
TRBJ2-7	-	-	TRBV19	CASNPGQWGEQYF	TGTGCCAGTAATCCAGGACAGTGGGGCGAGCAGTACTTC
TRBJ1-4	-	-	TRBV6-1	CASMRVGEKLFF	TGTGCCAGCATGAGGGTAGGAGAAAAACTGTTTTTT
TRBJ2-7	TRBD2	-	TRBV5-1	CASSLPRGGRDYEQYF	TGCGCCAGCAGCTTGCCCCGGGGGGGCAGAGACTACGAGCAGTACTTC
TRBJ2-1	-	-	TRBV5-1	CASSLGGLNNEQFF	TGCGCCAGCAGCTTGGGCGGACTCAACAATGAGCAGTTCTTC
TRBJ2-6	TRBD1	-	TRBV27	CASSHLRGTGANVLTF	TGTGCCAGCAGCCATCTCAGGGGGACCGGGGCCAACGTCCTGACTTTC
TRBJ1-5	-	-	TRBV15	CATSRALSLGEQPQHF	TGTGCCACCAGCAGAGCCTTGAGCCTAGGGGAGCAGCCCCAGCATTTT
TRBJ1-1	TRBD1	-	TRBV5-1	CASSKGGQGDPEAFF	TGCGCCAGCAGTAAGGGAGGTCAGGGGGATCCTGAAGCTTTCTTT
TRBJ1-2	TRBD1	-	TRBV2	CASSVETGGGGYTF	TGTGCCAGCAGTGTCGAGACAGGGGGAGGAGGCTACACCTTC
TRBJ2-5	-	-	TRBV21-1	CASSKAAGVDETQYF	TGTGCCAGCAGCAAAGCAGCGGGAGTGGATGAGACCCAGTACTTC
TRBJ1-4	TRBD1	-	TRBV5-1	CASSSTPGQGGEKLFF	TGCGCCAGCAGCTCGACTCCGGGACAGGGGGGAGAAAAACTGTTTTTT
TRBJ2-3	-	-	TRBV9	CASSAFGQSTDTQYF	TGTGCCAGCAGCGCTTTCGGACAAAGCACAGATACGCAGTATTTT
TRBJ1-1	TRBD1	-	TRBV7-3	CASSPGQGTEAFF	TGTGCCAGCAGCCCGGGACAGGGCACTGAAGCTTTCTTT
TRBJ1-5	TRBD1	-	TRBV6-5	CASSYRDRQNQPQHF	TGTGCCAGCAGTTACCGGGACAGACAAAATCAGCCCCAGCATTTT
TRBJ1-4	-	-	TRBV7-2	CASSFGGRRSEKLFF	TGTGCCAGCAGCTTTGGGGGGAGAAGGAGTGAAAAACTGTTTTTT
TRBJ2-2	TRBD1	-	TRBV10-1	CASSPDRGFTGELFF	TGCGCCAGCAGTCCTGACAGGGGGTTCACCGGGGAGCTGTTTTTT
TRBJ2-1	TRBD2	-	TRBV10-3	CAISEIAGYNEQFF	TGTGCCATCAGTGAGATAGCGGGGTACAATGAGCAGTTCTTC
TRBJ2-7	TRBD1	-	TRBV9	CASTPNPTGGSYEQYF	TGTGCCAGCACCCCGAACCCGACAGGGGGCTCGTACGAGCAGTACTTC
TRBJ2-1	-	-	TRBV11-2	CASSLESLLGSASLYNEQFF	TGTGCCAGCAGCTTAGAGTCGTTATTGGGCTCCGCCAGCCTCTACAATGAGCAGTTCTTC
TRBJ2-7	TRBD2	once	TRBV6-1	CASSEVVGGIEQYF	TGTGCCAGCAGTGAAGTGGTGGGGGGGATCGAGCAGTACTTC
TRBJ2-3	-	-	TRBV7-8	CASSLGRGRTDTQYF	TGTGCCAGCAGCTTAGGCAGGGGACGCACAGATACGCAGTATTTT
TRBJ2-7	TRBD1	-	TRBV5-1	CASRDRGPVSNEQYF	TGCGCCAGCCGGGACAGGGGGCCCGTTTCGAACGAGCAGTACTTC
TRBJ2-3	-	-	TRBV4-2	CASSQGWLSTQYF	TGTGCCAGCAGCCAAGGATGGTTGAGTACGCAGTATTTT
TRBJ1-4	-	-	TRBV30	CAWSGAGNEKLFF	TGTGCCTGGAGTGGCGCAGGTAATGAAAAACTGTTTTTT
TRBJ2-1	-	-	TRBV10-1	CASSDKGVKNEQFF	TGCGCCAGCAGTGACAAGGGTGTGAAAAATGAGCAGTTCTTC
TRBJ1-1	TRBD1	once	TRBV6-6	CASHRGNTEAFF	TGTGCCAGCCACAGGGGGAACACTGAAGCTTTCTTT
TRBJ2-3	TRBD1	-	TRBV7-2	CASSPQGFGTDTQYF	TGTGCCAGCAGCCCACAGGGGTTCGGCACAGATACGCAGTATTTT
TRBJ2-4	-	few	TRBV9	CASSVGGAKNIQYF	TGTGCCAGCAGCGTAGGGGGAGCCAAAAACATTCAGTACTTC
TRBJ1-4	-	-	TRBV4-3	CASSQVRGISEKLFF	TGCGCCAGCAGCCAAGTTAGGGGGATTAGTGAAAAACTGTTTTTT
TRBJ1-1	-	-	TRBV29-1	CSVEEPIGSAEAFF	TGCAGCGTTGAAGAGCCCATAGGGAGCGCTGAAGCTTTCTTT
TRBJ2-1	TRBD2	once	TRBV15	CATSRDLSGSNEQFF	TGTGCCACCAGCAGAGATCTAAGCGGGAGCAATGAGCAGTTCTTC
TRBJ1-1	TRBD1	-	TRBV30	CAWSSGGEAFF	TGTGCCTGGAGCTCAGGGGGTGAAGCTTTCTTT
TRBJ2-5	-	-	TRBV28	CASSLIGVGQETQYF	TGTGCCAGCAGTTTGATAGGGGTGGGGCAAGAGACCCAGTACTTC
TRBJ2-1	TRBD2	-	TRBV5-1	CASSLVAGLAGESNYNEQFF	TGCGCCAGCAGCTTGGTGGCGGGACTAGCGGGAGAATCGAACTACAATGAGCAGTTCTTC
TRBJ1-2	-	-	TRBV6-1	CASSIKTNYGYTF	TGTGCCAGCAGCATAAAGACTAACTATGGCTACACCTTC
TRBJ2-3	-	-	TRBV6-6	CASRGGADTQYF	TGTGCCAGTCGGGGTGGGGCAGATACGCAGTATTTT
TRBJ2-2	-	-	TRBV27	CASSFFVAIKNTGELFF	TGTGCCAGCAGTTTTTTTGTAGCGATAAAGAACACCGGGGAGCTGTTTTTT
TRBJ1-5	TRBD1	few	TRBV2	CASGGTGEIQPQHF	TGTGCCAGCGGCGGGACAGGGGAGATCCAGCCCCAGCATTTT
TRBJ2-7	TRBD1	-	TRBV27	CASTAWGQASYEQYF	TGTGCCAGCACCGCGTGGGGACAGGCCAGCTACGAGCAGTACTTC
TRBJ2-7	TRBD2	-	TRBV2	CASIAGVAYEQYF	TGTGCCAGCATAGCGGGAGTTGCTTACGAGCAGTACTTC
TRBJ2-2	TRBD2	-	TRBV11-1	CASSLVTSGKPGELFF	TGTGCCAGCAGCTTAGTCACTAGCGGGAAACCCGGGGAGCTGTTTTTT